The following is a T cell receptor (beta chain) sequence with its context. What it recognizes is unknown. This likely comes from a read error, as the CDR3 has no conserved phenylalanine or tryptophan at its end. The sorting of naive CD8 T cells used the CD8+CD4-CCR7+CD45RA+ phenotype. The data were taken from a study of molecular identifiers for immune sequencing clone quantification. Whole-study findings and limits: In naive cells, under 1% of molecules belonged to clones above 20 RNA copies, against over 97% in effector cells.

MiXCR, applied by TCRdb to the PCR reads, yields one record per CDR3 protein. The table records more than 550,000 distinct CDR3 sequences, about 25% of them present only once. Germline V gene data show CDR1 as DFQATT and CDR2 as SNEGSKA (reference sequence). After removal of 5 bases from V and 2 bases from J, the junction contained 3 bases not matched to a gene. The CDR3 loop spans 12 amino acids. The chain employs TRBV20-1 and TRBJ2-7; 7 bases map to TRBD1. Specimen: naive CD8+ T cells from blood, with Jurkat cell RNA spiked in. As for subset: FACS-sorted CD8+CD4-CCR7+CD45RA+ naive T cells. The origin of this receptor is a human donor in good health. Some libraries in this study had Jurkat cell RNA spiked in. In nucleotides, the CDR3 is TGCAGTGCTCCCGGGACAGCCTACGAGCAGTACATC. It is translated as CSAPGTAYEQYI.